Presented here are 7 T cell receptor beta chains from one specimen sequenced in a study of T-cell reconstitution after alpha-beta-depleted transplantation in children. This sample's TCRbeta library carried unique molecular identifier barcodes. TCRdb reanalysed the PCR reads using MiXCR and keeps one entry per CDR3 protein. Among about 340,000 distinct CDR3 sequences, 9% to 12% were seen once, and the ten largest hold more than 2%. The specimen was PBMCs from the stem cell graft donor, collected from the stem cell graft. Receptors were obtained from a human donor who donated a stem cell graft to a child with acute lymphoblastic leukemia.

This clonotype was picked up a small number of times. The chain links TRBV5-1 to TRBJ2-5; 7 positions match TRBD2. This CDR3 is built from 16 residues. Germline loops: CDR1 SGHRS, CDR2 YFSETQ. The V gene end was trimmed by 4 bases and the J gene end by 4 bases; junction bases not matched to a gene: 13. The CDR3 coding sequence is TGCGCCAGCAGCCCAATCCATGGAGGGGAGGGAGAGACCCAGTACTTC. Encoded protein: CASSPIHGGEGETQYF.

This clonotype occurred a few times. For the CDR3, the DNA is TGTGCCAGCAGCGCTACTAGCGGGAGACGGACAGATACGCAGTATTTT. This codes for CASSATSGRRTDTQYF. The V and J genes are TRBV14 and TRBJ2-3; 11 positions agree with TRBD2. Trimming cost V 5 bases and J 3 bases; bases outside gene matches: 7. Per germline, CDR1 SGHDN and CDR2 FVKESK. The CDR3 runs to 16 residues.

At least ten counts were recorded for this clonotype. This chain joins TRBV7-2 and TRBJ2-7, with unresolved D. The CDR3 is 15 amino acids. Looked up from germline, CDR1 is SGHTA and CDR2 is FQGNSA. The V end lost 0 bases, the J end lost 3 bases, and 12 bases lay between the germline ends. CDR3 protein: CASSLAPEPNYEQYF. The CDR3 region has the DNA TGTGCCAGCAGCTTAGCCCCAGAGCCGAACTACGAGCAGTACTTC.

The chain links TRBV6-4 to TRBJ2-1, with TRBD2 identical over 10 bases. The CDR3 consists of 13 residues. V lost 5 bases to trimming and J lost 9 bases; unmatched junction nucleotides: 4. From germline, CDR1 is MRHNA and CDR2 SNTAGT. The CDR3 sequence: CASSPGLASEQFF. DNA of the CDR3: TGTGCCAGCAGTCCGGGACTAGCGAGTGAGCAGTTCTTC.

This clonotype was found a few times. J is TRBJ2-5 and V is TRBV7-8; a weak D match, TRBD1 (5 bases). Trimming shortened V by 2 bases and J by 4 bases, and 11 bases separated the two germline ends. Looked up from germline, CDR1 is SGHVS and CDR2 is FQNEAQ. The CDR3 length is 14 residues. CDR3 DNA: TGTGCCAGCAGCTTACCCAGGGTCCTAGAGACCCAGTACTTC. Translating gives CASSLPRVLETQYF. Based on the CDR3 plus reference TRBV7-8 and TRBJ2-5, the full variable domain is GAGVSQSPRYKVAKRGQDVALRCDPISGHVSLFWYQQALGQGPEFLTYFQNEAQLDKSGLPSDRFFAERPEGSVSTLKIQRTQQEDSAVYLCASSLPRVLETQYFGPGTRLLVL.

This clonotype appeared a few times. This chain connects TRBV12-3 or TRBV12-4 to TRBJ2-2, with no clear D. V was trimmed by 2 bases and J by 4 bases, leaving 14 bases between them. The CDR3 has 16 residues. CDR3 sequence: CASSLLVRPGTGELFF. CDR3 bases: TGTGCCAGCAGTTTACTCGTCCGGCCGGGCACCGGGGAGCTGTTTTTT.

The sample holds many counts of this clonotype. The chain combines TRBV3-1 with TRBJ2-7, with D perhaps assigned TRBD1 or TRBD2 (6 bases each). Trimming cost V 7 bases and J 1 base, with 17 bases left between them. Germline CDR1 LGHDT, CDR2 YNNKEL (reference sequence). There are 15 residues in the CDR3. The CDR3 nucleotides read TGTGCCAGCAACGTTGGGGGGCATATGTCCTACGAGCAGTACTTC. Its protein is CASNVGGHMSYEQYF.